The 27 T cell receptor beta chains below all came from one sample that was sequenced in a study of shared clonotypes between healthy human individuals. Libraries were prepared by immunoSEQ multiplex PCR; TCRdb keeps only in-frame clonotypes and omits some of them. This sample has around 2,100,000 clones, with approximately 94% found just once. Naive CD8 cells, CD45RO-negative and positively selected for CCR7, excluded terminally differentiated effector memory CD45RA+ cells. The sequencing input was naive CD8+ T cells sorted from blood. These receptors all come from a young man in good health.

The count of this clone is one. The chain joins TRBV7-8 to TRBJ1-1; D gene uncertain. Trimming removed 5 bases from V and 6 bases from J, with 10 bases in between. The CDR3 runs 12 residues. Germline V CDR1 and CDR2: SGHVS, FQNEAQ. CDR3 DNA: TGTGCCAGCAGCCCCCTGGGGTCTGAAGCTTTCTTT. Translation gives CASSPLGSEAFF. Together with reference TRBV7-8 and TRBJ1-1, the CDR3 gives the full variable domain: GAGVSQSPRYKVAKRGQDVALRCDPISGHVSLFWYQQALGQGPEFLTYFQNEAQLDKSGLPSDRFFAERPEGSVSTLKIQRTQQEDSAVYLCASSPLGSEAFFGQGTRLTVV.

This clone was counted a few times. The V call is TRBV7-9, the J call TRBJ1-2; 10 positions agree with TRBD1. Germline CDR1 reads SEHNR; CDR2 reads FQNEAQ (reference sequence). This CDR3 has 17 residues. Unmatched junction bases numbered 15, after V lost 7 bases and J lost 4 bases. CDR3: CASTHTGTGESGYGYTF. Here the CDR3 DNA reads TGTGCCAGCACCCACACCGGGACAGGGGAATCGGGCTATGGCTACACCTTC.

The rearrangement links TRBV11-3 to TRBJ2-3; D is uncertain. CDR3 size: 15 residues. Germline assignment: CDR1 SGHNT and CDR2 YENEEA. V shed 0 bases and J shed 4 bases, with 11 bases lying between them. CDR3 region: CASSLDKGSPDTQYF. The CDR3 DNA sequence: TGTGCCAGCAGCTTAGATAAGGGTTCCCCAGATACGCAGTATTTT. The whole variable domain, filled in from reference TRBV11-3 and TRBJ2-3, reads EAGVVQSPRYKIIEKKQPVAFWCNPISGHNTLYWYLQNLGQGPELLIRYENEEAVDDSQLPKDRFSAERLKGVDSTLKIQPAELGDSAVYLCASSLDKGSPDTQYFGPGTRLTVL.

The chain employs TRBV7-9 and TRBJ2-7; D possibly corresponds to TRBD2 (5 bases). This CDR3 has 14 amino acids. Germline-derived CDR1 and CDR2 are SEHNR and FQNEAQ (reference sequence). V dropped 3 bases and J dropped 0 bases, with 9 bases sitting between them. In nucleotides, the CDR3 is TGTGCCAGCAGCTTCGGCGGAGGCTCCTACGAGCAGTACTTC. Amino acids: CASSFGGGSYEQYF. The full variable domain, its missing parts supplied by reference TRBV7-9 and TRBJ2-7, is DTGVSQNPRHKITKRGQNVTFRCDPISEHNRLYWYRQTLGQGPEFLTYFQNEAQLEKSRLLSDRFSAERPKGSFSTLEIQRTEQGDSAMYLCASSFGGGSYEQYFGPGTRLTVT.

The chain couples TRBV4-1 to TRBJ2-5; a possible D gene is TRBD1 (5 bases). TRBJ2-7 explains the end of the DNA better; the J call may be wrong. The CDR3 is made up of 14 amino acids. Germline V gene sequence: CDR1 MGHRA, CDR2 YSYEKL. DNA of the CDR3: TGCGCCAGCAGCCCCTGGACAAGCGCCTACGAGCAGTACTTC. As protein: CASSPWTSAYEQYF.

In DNA form, the CDR3 reads TGTGCCAGCAGCTTAGTTCGAGGACAGGGGAAAAACATTCAGTACTTC. Its translation: CASSLVRGQGKNIQYF. The genes are TRBV11-1 and TRBJ2-4; TRBD1 matches at 9 bases. Germline loops: CDR1 SGHAT, CDR2 FQDESV (reference sequence). V lost 1 base to trimming and J lost 4 bases; unmatched junction nucleotides: 5. CDR3 size: 16 residues.

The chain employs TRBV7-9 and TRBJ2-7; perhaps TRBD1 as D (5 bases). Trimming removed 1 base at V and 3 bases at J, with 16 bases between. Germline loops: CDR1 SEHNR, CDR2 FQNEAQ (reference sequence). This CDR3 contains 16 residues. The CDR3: CASSLEAGFEFYEQYF. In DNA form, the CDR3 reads TGTGCCAGCAGCTTAGAGGCAGGGTTCGAATTCTACGAGCAGTACTTC.

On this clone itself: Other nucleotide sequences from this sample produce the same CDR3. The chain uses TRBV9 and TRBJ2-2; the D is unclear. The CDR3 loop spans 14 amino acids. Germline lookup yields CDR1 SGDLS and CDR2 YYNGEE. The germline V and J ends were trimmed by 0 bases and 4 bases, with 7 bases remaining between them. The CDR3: CASSVDGSTGELFF. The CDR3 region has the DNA TGTGCCAGCAGCGTAGATGGATCCACCGGGGAGCTGTTTTTT.

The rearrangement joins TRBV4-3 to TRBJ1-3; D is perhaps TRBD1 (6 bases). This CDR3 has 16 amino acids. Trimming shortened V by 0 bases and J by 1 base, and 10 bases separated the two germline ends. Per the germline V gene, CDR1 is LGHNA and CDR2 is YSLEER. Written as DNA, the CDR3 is TGCGCCAGCAGCCAAGATATCGGGACATCTGGAAACACCATATATTTT. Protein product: CASSQDIGTSGNTIYF.

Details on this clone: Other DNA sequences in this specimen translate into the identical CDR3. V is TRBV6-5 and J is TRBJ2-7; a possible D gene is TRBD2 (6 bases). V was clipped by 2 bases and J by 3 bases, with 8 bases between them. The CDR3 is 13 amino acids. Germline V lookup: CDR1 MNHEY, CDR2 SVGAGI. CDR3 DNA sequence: TGTGCCAGCAGTTACACGGGACTCTACGAGCAGTACTTC. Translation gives CASSYTGLYEQYF.

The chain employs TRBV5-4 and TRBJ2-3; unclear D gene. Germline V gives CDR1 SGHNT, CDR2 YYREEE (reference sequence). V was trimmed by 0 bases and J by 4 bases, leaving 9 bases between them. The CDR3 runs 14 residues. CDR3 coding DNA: TGTGCCAGCAGCTTGGAACAGCTCGCAGATACGCAGTATTTT. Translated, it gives CASSLEQLADTQYF.

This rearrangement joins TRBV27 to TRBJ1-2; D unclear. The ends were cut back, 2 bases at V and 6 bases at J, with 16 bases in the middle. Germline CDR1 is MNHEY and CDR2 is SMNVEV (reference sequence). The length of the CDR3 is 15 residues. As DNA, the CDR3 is TGTGCCAGCAGTTTAATCCCCCATTCCCCTGATGGCTACACCTTC. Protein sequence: CASSLIPHSPDGYTF.

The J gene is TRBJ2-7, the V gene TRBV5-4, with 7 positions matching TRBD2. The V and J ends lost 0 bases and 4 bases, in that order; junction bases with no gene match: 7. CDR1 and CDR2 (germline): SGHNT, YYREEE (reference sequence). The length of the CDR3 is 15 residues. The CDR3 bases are TGTGCCAGCAGCTTGGGGAGCGGGGTTAGTTACGAGCAGTACTTC. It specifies CASSLGSGVSYEQYF.

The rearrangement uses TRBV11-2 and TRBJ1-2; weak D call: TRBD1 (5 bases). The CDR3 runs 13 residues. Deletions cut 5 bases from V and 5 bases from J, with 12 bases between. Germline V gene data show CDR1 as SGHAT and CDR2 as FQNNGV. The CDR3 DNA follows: TGTGCCAGCAGCCCGCCGGCAGGGTATGGCTACACCTTC. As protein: CASSPPAGYGYTF.

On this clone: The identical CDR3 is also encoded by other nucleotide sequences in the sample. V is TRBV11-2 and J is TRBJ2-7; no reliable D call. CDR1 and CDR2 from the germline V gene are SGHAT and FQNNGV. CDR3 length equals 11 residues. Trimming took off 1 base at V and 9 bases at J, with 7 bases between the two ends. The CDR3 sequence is CASSLGPGQYF. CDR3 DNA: TGTGCCAGCAGCTTAGGTCCGGGGCAGTACTTC.

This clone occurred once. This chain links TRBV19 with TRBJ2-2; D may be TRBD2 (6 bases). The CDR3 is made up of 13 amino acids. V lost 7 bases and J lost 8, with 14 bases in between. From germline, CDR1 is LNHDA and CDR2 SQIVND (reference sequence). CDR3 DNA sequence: TGTGCCAGTATGGCGGGACCGGCAGGGGAGCTGTTTTTT. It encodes CASMAGPAGELFF. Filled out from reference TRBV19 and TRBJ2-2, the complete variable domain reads DGGITQSPKYLFRKEGQNVTLSCEQNLNHDAMYWYRQDPGQGLRLIYYSQIVNDFQKGDIAEGYSVSREKKESFPLTVTSAQKNPTAFYLCASMAGPAGELFFGEGSRLTVL.

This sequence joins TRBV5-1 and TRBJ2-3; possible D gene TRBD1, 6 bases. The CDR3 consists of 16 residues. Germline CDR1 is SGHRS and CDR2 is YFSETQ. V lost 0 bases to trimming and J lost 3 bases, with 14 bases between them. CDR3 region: CASSLAQGIGTDTQYF. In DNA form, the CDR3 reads TGCGCCAGCAGCTTGGCGCAGGGGATCGGGACAGATACGCAGTATTTT.

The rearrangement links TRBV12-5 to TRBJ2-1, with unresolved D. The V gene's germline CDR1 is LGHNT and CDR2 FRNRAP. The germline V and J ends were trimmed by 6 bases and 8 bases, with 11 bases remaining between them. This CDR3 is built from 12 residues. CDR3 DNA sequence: TGTGCTAGTGGACTCTCCCGTGATGAGCAGTTCTTC. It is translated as CASGLSRDEQFF.

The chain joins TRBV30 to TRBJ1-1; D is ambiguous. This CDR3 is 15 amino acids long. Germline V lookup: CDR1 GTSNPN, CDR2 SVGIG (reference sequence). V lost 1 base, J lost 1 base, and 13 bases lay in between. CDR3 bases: TGTGCCTGGAGTGAAGTCCTACGCCCGAACACTGAAGCTTTCTTT. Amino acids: CAWSEVLRPNTEAFF.

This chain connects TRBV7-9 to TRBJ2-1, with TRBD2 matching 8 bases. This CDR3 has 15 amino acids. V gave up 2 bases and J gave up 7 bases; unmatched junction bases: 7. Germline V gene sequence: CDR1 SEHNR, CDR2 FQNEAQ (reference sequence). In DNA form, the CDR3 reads TGTGCCAGCAGCTTATTAGCGGGGCCCTTGAATGAGCAGTTCTTC. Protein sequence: CASSLLAGPLNEQFF.

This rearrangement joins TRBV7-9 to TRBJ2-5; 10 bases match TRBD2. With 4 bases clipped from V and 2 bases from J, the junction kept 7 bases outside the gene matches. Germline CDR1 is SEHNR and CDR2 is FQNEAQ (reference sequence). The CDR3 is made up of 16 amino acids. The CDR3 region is CASSSGVAGGQETQYF. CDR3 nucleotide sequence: TGTGCCAGCAGCTCTGGAGTAGCGGGGGGACAAGAGACCCAGTACTTC.

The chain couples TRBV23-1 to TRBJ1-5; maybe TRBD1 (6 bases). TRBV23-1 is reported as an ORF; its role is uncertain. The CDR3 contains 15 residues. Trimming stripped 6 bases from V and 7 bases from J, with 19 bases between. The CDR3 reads CASSPTRGAGQPQHF. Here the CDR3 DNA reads TGCGCCAGCAGCCCAACACGGGGGGCTGGGCAGCCCCAGCATTTT.

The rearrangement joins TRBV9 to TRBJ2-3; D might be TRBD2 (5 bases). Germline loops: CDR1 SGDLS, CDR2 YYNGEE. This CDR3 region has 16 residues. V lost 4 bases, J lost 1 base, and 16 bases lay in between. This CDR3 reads CASSIGVGAGTDTQYF. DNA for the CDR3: TGTGCCAGCAGCATAGGTGTGGGAGCGGGCACAGATACGCAGTATTTT.

The CDR3 nucleotides are TGTGCCTGGAGTGTAGGGGTGCTGGGACTAGTTGCCCACGAGCAGTACTTC. Protein product: CAWSVGVLGLVAHEQYF. The V and J genes are TRBV30 and TRBJ2-7, with TRBD2 matching 8 bases. The V and J ends lost 0 bases and 5 bases, in that order; junction bases with no gene match: 15. The V gene's germline CDR1 is GTSNPN and CDR2 SVGIG (reference sequence). The CDR3 consists of 17 residues.

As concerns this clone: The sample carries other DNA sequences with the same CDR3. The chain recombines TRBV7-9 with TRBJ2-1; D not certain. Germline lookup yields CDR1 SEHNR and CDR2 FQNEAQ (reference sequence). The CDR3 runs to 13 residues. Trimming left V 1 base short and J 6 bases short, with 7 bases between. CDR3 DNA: TGTGCCAGCAGCTTAGGAGAACCCAATGAGCAGTTCTTC. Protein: CASSLGEPNEQFF. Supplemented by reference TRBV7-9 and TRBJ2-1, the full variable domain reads DTGVSQNPRHKITKRGQNVTFRCDPISEHNRLYWYRQTLGQGPEFLTYFQNEAQLEKSRLLSDRFSAERPKGSFSTLEIQRTEQGDSAMYLCASSLGEPNEQFFGPGTRLTVL.

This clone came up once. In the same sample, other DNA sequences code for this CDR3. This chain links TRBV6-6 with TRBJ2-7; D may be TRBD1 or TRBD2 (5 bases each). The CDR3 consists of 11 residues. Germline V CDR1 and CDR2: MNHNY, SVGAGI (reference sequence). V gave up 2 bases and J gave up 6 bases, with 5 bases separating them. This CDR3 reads CASSYGGEQYF. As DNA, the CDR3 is TGTGCCAGCAGTTACGGGGGCGAGCAGTACTTC.

The CDR3: CASTGTVYNSPLHF. The CDR3 region has the DNA TGCGCCAGCACCGGGACAGTTTATAATTCACCCCTCCACTTT. The chain combines TRBV4-1 with TRBJ1-6; 7 bases match TRBD1. The J segment lost 4 bases and the V segment lost 7 bases, leaving 4 bases of the junction unmatched. CDR1 is MGHRA, CDR2 YSYEKL, per germline. The CDR3 contains 14 residues.